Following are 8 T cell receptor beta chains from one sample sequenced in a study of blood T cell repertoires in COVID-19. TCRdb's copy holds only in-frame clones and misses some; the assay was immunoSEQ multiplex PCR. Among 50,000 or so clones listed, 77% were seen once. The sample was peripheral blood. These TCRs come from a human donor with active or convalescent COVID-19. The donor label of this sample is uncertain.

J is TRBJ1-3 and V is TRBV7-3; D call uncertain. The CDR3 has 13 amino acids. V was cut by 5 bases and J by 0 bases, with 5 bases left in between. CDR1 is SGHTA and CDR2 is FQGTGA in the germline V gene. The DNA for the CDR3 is TGTGCCAGCAGCCCCAACTCTGGAAACACCATATATTTT. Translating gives CASSPNSGNTIYF.

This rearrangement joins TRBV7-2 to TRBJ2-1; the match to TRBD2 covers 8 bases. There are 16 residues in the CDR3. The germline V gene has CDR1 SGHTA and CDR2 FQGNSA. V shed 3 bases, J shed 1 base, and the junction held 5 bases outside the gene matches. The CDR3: CASSFVAGLSYNEQFF. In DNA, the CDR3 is TGTGCCAGCAGCTTTGTAGCGGGGCTTTCCTACAATGAGCAGTTCTTC. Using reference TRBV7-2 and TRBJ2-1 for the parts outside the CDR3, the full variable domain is GAGVSQSPSNKVTEKGKDVELRCDPISGHTALYWYRQSLGQGLEFLIYFQGNSAPDKSGLPSDRFSAERTGGSVSTLTIQRTQQEDSAVYLCASSFVAGLSYNEQFFGPGTRLTVL.

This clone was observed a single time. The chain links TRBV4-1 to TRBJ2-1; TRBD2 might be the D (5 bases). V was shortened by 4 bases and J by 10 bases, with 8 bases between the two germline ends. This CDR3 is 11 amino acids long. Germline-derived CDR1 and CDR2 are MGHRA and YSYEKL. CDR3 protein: CASSLQREQFF. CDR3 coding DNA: TGCGCCAGCAGCCTTCAGCGGGAGCAGTTCTTC.

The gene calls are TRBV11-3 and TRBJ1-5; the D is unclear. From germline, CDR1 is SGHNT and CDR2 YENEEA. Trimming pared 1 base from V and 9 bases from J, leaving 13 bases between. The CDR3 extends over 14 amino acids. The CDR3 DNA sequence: TGTGCCAGCAGCTTAGTTGCGCCCTGTTGGCCCCAGCATTTT. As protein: CASSLVAPCWPQHF.

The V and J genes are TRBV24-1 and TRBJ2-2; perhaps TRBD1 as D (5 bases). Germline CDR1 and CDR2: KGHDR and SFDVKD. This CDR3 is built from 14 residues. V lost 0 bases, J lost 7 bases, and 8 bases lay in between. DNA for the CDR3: TGTGCCACCAGTGATTTGTGGGGCAGCGGGGAGCTGTTTTTT. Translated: CATSDLWGSGELFF.

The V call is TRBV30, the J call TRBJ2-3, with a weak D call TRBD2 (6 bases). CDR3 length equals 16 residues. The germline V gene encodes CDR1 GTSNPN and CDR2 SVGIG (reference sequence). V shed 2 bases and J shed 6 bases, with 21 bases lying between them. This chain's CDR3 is CAWSRRGSGNLDTQYF. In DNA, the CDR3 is TGTGCCTGGAGTAGGAGGGGTAGCGGAAATTTGGATACGCAGTATTTT.

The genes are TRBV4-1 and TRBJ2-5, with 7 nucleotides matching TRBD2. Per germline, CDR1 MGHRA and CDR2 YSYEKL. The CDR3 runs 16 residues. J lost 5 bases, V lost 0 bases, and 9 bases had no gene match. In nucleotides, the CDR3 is TGCGCCAGCAGCCAAGACCCTATTAGGGAGGGGGAGACCCAGTACTTC. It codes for CASSQDPIREGETQYF.

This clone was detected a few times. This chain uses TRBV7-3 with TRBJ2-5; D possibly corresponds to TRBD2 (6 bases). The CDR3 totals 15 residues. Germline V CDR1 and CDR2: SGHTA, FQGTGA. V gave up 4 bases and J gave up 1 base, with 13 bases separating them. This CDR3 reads CASSSQGAGQETQYF. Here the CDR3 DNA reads TGTGCCAGCAGCTCCCAGGGAGCGGGCCAAGAGACCCAGTACTTC. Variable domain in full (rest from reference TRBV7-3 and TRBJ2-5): GAGVSQTPSNKVTEKGKYVELRCDPISGHTALYWYRQSLGQGPEFLIYFQGTGAADDSGLPNDRFFAVRPEGSVSTLKIQRTERGDSAVYLCASSSQGAGQETQYFGPGTRLLVL.